Detailed here is one T cell receptor (beta chain). With 5 bases clipped from V and 3 bases from J, the junction kept 10 bases outside the gene matches. The CDR3 is 15 amino acids. Germline lookup yields CDR1 SGHRS and CDR2 YFSETQ. Method: immunoSEQ multiplex PCR; TCRdb's copy keeps in-frame clones and lacks some. The sample has about 85,000 clones, 80% to 85% seen once. These data are taken from a study of blood T cell repertoires in COVID-19. This TCR derives from a man between 60 and 75 years old with acute or convalescent COVID-19. The chain recombines TRBV5-1 with TRBJ2-7, with TRBD2 matching over 8 bases. The sequenced sample was peripheral blood. CDR3 in DNA: TGCGCCAGCAGAGAGGCGGCTAGCGGGTACTACGAGCAGTACTTC. This sequence encodes CASREAASGYYEQYF.